These T cell receptor beta chains were read from a single sample in a study of OX40 agonist ivuxolimab in advanced cancers. Assay used: immunoSEQ multiplex PCR; TCRdb lists only in-frame clones, some missing. The sample carries some 40,000 clones, around four fifths recorded once. The source was CD4+ or CD8+ T cells sorted from blood, collected in a trial of the OX40 agonist ivuxolimab. The source of these receptors is an adult with an advanced solid tumor such as melanoma, head and neck, liver or kidney cancer. Each CDR3 is given with its conserved first and last residue. D genes are given only for firm matches. Not all rows give a size; the values are once, few, many and, for expanded clones, a class.

d_gene | j_gene | v_gene | abundance | CDR3nt | CDR3aa
TRBD1 | TRBJ1-1 | TRBV27 | NA | TGTGCCAGCAGTTTAGGCACAGGGGGCCGGAACACTGAAGCTTTCTTT | CASSLGTGGRNTEAFF
NA | TRBJ2-7 | TRBV2 | NA | TGTGCCAGCAGTGAAGTAGGGGTCTACGAGCAGTACTTC | CASSEVGVYEQYF
TRBD2 | TRBJ2-2 | TRBV7-3 | NA | TGTGCCAGCAGCCCACGTGGGACTAGCTTTGCCGGGGAGCTGTTTTTT | CASSPRGTSFAGELFF
TRBD1 | TRBJ2-5 | TRBV11-1 | once | TGTGCCAGCAGCGCCCGGACGACAGGGGAGACCCAGTACTTC | CASSARTTGETQYF
NA | TRBJ2-3 | TRBV14 | NA | TGTGCCAGCAGCCAAGGGCGGTGGAATACGCAGTATTTT | CASSQGRWNTQYF
NA | TRBJ1-2 | TRBV28 | NA | TGTGCCAGCAGTTTAGATTTAGAGGAAGGCTACACCTTC | CASSLDLEEGYTF
NA | TRBJ2-7 | TRBV7-4 | NA | TGTGCCAGCAGGAGAGACCAGTTTTACGAGCAGTACTTC | CASRRDQFYEQYF
TRBD1 | TRBJ2-5 | TRBV5-4 | NA | TGTGCCAGCAGCAAACCCGGGACAGAAGAGACCCAGTACTTC | CASSKPGTEETQYF
NA | TRBJ1-5 | TRBV7-3 | few | TGTGCCAGCAGCCCCTTGATCGGCCGACAGTTCCAACAGCCCCAGCATTTT | CASSPLIGRQFQQPQHF
TRBD2 | TRBJ2-2 | TRBV6-6 | once | TGTGCCAGCAGCACCTCCGGGACTAGCAGCACCGGGGAGCTGTTTTTT | CASSTSGTSSTGELFF
TRBD2 | TRBJ2-7 | TRBV7-2 | NA | TGTGCCAGCAGCTCTCCCGGACTAGCGGGAAGGTCCGGAGAGCAGTACTTC | CASSSPGLAGRSGEQYF
TRBD1 | TRBJ1-6 | TRBV28 | NA | TGTGCCAGCACAGAGACAGGGGGCGGTCAACCCCTCCACTTT | CASTETGGGQPLHF
NA | TRBJ2-1 | TRBV9 | NA | TGTGCCAGCAGCGGATTGGGGCAGGGGCAGGGTGAGCAGTTCTTC | CASSGLGQGQGEQFF
TRBD1 | TRBJ1-1 | TRBV27 | NA | TGTGCCAGCAGTTTGCTTGGGACAGGGGTCACTGAAGCTTTCTTT | CASSLLGTGVTEAFF
NA | TRBJ2-5 | TRBV5-1 | NA | TGCGCCAGCAGCTTGGCCGTTGGGGAGACCCAGTACTTC | CASSLAVGETQYF
TRBD2 | TRBJ2-1 | TRBV6-5 | NA | TGTGCCAGCAGTCGTTCAGCGGGGGGTTACAATGAGCAGTTCTTC | CASSRSAGGYNEQFF
NA | TRBJ2-1 | TRBV28 | NA | TGTGCCAGCAGTTCAGAAACTGCGAGCTCCTACAATGAGCAGTTCTTC | CASSSETASSYNEQFF
TRBD2 | TRBJ2-3 | TRBV5-1 | NA | TGCGCCAGCAGCTTTTCTAGCGGGGGGGCCGATATAGATACGCAGTATTTT | CASSFSSGGADIDTQYF
TRBD1 | TRBJ1-2 | TRBV5-4 | NA | TGTGCCAGCAGCCCGGACAGGGGGCAAATGGTAGGCTACACCTTC | CASSPDRGQMVGYTF
NA | TRBJ2-3 | TRBV29-1 | NA | TGCAGCGTTGTCCCAGATACGCAGTATTTT | CSVVPDTQYF
TRBD1 | TRBJ1-4 | TRBV6-5 | NA | TGTGCCAGCACCAAAACGACAGGGACGGAAGAAAAACTGTTTTTT | CASTKTTGTEEKLFF
TRBD1 | TRBJ2-4 | TRBV11-3 | NA | TGTGCCAGCAGCTTTGGCTGGACAGGACGGAACATTCAGTACTTC | CASSFGWTGRNIQYF
TRBD1 | TRBJ2-7 | TRBV11-1 | few | TGTGCCAGCAGCCACCGGGACAGGAACTACGAGCAGTACTTC | CASSHRDRNYEQYF
TRBD2 | TRBJ2-1 | TRBV7-9 | few | TGTGCCAGCAGCTTAATTCAGGGCGGGGGCAATGAGCAGTTCTTC | CASSLIQGGGNEQFF
NA | TRBJ2-7 | TRBV5-1 | NA | TGCGCCAGCAGCCCGGGGTGGGCTTCCAGGGGCCACGAGCAGTACTTC | CASSPGWASRGHEQYF
NA | TRBJ2-2 | TRBV27 | NA | TGTGCCAGCAGTTCCCTCCACCCCGGGGAGCTGTTTTTT | CASSSLHPGELFF